This TCR beta chain was observed in a study of cytomegalovirus exposure and HLA in healthy donors (dated by TCRdb to the late 2010s). About the full investigation: According to an earlier analysis of a few hundred of the donors, about 190 million T cells yielded 117 million unique TCR beta sequences and around 280 Gb of sequence data. An early release that covered roughly 600 HLA-typed donors contained approximately 300 gigabases of sequencing data and tens of millions of unique TCR sequences. Of the roughly 400 genotyped donors, less than 90% were placed in the genetic ancestry cluster associated with self-reported Caucasian donors. The study aimed to test whether signatures of past pathogen exposure could be identified by cataloging public T cell receptors. Using immunosequencing, the study profiled T cell repertoires from about 620 subjects and related those repertoires to cytomegalovirus serostatus. In addition to the first cohort of approximately 670 subjects, a separate validation cohort of approximately 130 different subjects was used. To predict cytomegalovirus infection status, the study combined high-throughput TCR immunosequencing, statistical association of individual TCRs with disease status, and machine learning. In a later analysis, previously published TCR beta repertoires from about 670 donors were re-analyzed and high-resolution HLA genotyping was added so that TCR occurrence patterns could be studied. The later analysis used no new phenotypic data to find candidate immune exposures, relying instead on TCR beta sequences and their occurrence across donors. In an earlier analysis of around 540 of the donors, high-throughput TCR beta sequencing was used to judge whether each TCR beta V gene segment behaved as functional or pseudogenic. Donor age, sex, ethnicity and CMV serostatus were compiled together with the repertoire data. Genome-wide SNP genotypes for about 60% of the 666 donors were used in a later genetic analysis, which treated that subset as a discovery cohort. Every discovery cohort repertoire had been produced on one sequencing platform. HLA typing covered class I and class II loci at four-digit resolution. Typing coverage varied by locus: 629-630 donors for A, B, C, DRB1 and DQB1; more than 500 for DQA1; around 570 for DPA1; about 450 for DPB1. Five DR-DQ haplotypes were handled as single units for association and clustering because linkage in the cohort was strong. On average, around 240,000 unique TCR beta nucleotide sequences were sequenced per donor among a few hundred genotyped donors of the cohort, with 15% to 20% of those sequences being non-productive.

The cohort consisted of some 730 healthy bone marrow donors. At the time of sampling, all cohort members were nominally healthy, though unrecorded immune exposures were likely present. The donor was CMV seropositive and was included in the group of 300 or so seropositive cohort members. A peripheral blood sample was provided by each donor, and peripheral blood mononuclear cells were used for TCR beta sequencing. Genomic DNA extraction from the blood cell samples was performed with the Qiagen DNeasy Blood Extraction Kit. The CDR3 holds 16 amino acids from the cysteine to the phenylalanine. The read is trimmed to its CDR3 DNA, 48 bases read in frame from base 1. CDR1 and CDR2 are read off the germline V gene as MNHNS and SASEGT. With respect to this clone: Its antigen is unknown. Base qualities are not provided; no much larger clone lies one nucleotide away.

Findings and caveats that apply to the study as a whole: A later analysis found that TCR association rates varied across HLA loci, with DRB1 alleles showing the most associated TCRs and HLA-C alleles the fewest. This cohort had only TCR beta chains sequenced, and the lack of alpha or paired-chain data limited which features could be detected. Roughly uniform sequencing depth across donors was assumed in presence/absence analyses, although this assumption may not hold. A further reported finding was that TCR beta sequences accurately predicted the HLA-A and HLA-B alleles for most subjects in the first cohort. CMV serostatus was the only immune exposure information available for the cohort. An association between a missense DCLRE1C variant and V-gene and J-gene trimming of TCR beta chains was found in a later genetic analysis and replicated in an independent cohort. In a later analysis, most CMV-associated TCR beta chains were found to appear HLA-restricted, with HLA associations seemingly driven largely by CMV exposure. A cluster of highly shared sequence variants was judged likely to be a technical artifact of the sequencing pipeline. Some IMGT-functional V segments, including TRBV6-2 and TRBV6-3, could not be told apart with the 87-base-pair reads, so those segments were excluded. Assigning TCR associations to individual alleles was difficult when HLA alleles, especially DR and DQ, strongly co-occurred. A later analysis associated about 18,000 TCR beta sequences with specific HLA alleles at a false discovery rate of 0.05. Because HLA typing was missing for some donors at each locus, association tests included only the typed subset. In an earlier analysis of some 500 of the donors, most TCR beta V segments were observed in productive rearrangements about 90% or about 30% of the time, broadly matching IMGT annotations. In vitro tests confirmed that three of the cytomegalovirus-associated TCR beta chains recognize cytomegalovirus antigens. A later analysis reported that several top co-occurrence clusters appeared linked to parvovirus B19, influenza, CMV and Epstein-Barr virus. While some public TCRs were present in many individuals, most TCR sequences turned up only very rarely across donors. A later genetic analysis reported fewer N-insertions in productive TCRs among donors in an Asian-associated ancestry cluster than the roughly 690-donor mean. Linkage disequilibrium might explain the correlated functional status among segregating V segments, but an unknown experimental factor could not be ruled out. The classifier was reported to diagnose cytomegalovirus status with high specificity and sensitivity in both the original cohort and the validation cohort. Approximately 18 rarely observed V segments, including chromosome 9 orphons, were excluded from the earlier analysis of approximately 500 of the donors because counts were too low. The authors suggested that the approach could potentially be extended to other disease states and immunological phenotypes. A total of roughly 160 TCR beta chains were listed by the study as associated with cytomegalovirus. A later analysis found that HLA-associated TCR beta chains were more clonally expanded and had lower generation probabilities than equally common non-associated chains.

The protocol used for the library was the immunoSEQ multiplex PCR assay. For the multiplex PCR, a mixture combining 60 forward primers for TCR Vbeta segments and 13 reverse primers for TCR Jbeta segments was used. The CDR3 region of rearranged TCR beta genes was amplified from genomic DNA with a multiplex PCR assay. The Illumina HiSeq System was used to sequence the amplified TCR beta libraries as 87-base-pair reads. As for the original processing: A later analysis tallied around 80 million unique TCR beta chains across the 550 to 850 repertoires, and approximately 12 million of those chains were shared by two or more donors. To remove PCR and sequencing errors, raw reads were error-corrected and collapsed into unique sequences using a nearest-neighbor algorithm that merged closely related sequences. CDR3 sequences were aligned to IMGT reference sequences to assign V, D and J gene segments. For a sequence to be retained, at least a six-nucleotide match to both a V gene segment and a J gene segment was required. A rearrangement was called productive if the CDR3 had no stop codons and remained in frame with V and J, and every other rearrangement was called non-productive. Following IMGT convention, CDR3 was defined as the stretch from the second conserved V-encoded cysteine up to the conserved J-encoded phenylalanine. The earlier analysis of 587 of the donors excluded any sequence lacking an unambiguous match to a single V gene segment. An earlier analysis of fewer than 750 of the donors called V segments functional above 56.7% productive rearrangements and segregating when the between-donor standard deviation exceeded 5%. A statistical classification framework was built for diagnosing cytomegalovirus status from the catalog of TCR beta chain sequences. In a later analysis, V and J genes were assigned by comparing TCR nucleotide sequences against IMGT/GENE-DB human TR gene sequences. A later analysis assigned CDR3 sequences and most-parsimonious VDJ recombination scenarios with the TCRdist pipeline. In a later analysis, every TCR beta chain was defined by the combination of its CDR3 amino acid sequence and its V-gene family, and reads without a unique V-gene family were dropped. A later analysis removed 592 highly shared, low-generation-probability nucleotide sequences to deal with suspected cross-contamination and a sequencing artifact. A later analysis calculated a clonal expansion index for each public chain from normalized within-repertoire ranks of inferred template counts. In a later analysis, generation probabilities were computed with a VDJ recombination model fitted to out-of-frame rearrangements, and the resulting probabilities were checked against IGoR. In a later analysis, hypergeometric tests were used to score TCR-TCR, TCR-HLA and TCR-CMV co-occurrence, with a repertoire-size bias correction applied to TCR pairs. In a later analysis, false discovery rates were estimated by permuting HLA or CMV assignments 20 times. A later analysis grouped co-occurring TCRs with DBSCAN, adding TCRdist sequence similarity when clustering within HLA-allele-positive subsets. For co-occurrence clustering, repertoires with fewer than 30,000 or more than 120,000 public chains were excluded, along with several repertoires with anomalous nucleotide sharing. The immuneACCESS repertoire file appears here via TCRdb, limited to in-frame rearrangements. These files lack a portion of the clones; in checked studies, under half of the deficit traces to unresolved V genes, and the cause of the others is not known. Clone size and the V and J calls come from that table; the DNA yielded D and trimming. A total of more than 110,000 clones appear in this sample, about four fifths of them only once. The biggest ten clones account for roughly 4.5% of the sample.

This receptor was identified in a middle-aged man in good health and CMV-seropositive. Sequencing was carried out using PBMCs. This chain joins TRBV6-1 to TRBJ2-5; 11 bases in the middle match TRBD2. With the DNA end fitting TRBJ2-7 better, the J assignment may be wrong. The nucleotide sequence reads TGTGCCAGCAGTGAAGGACTAGCGGGACTACCCTACGAGCAGTACTTC. Its protein product is CASSEGLAGLPYEQYF.